These T cell receptor beta chains were read from a single sample in a study of PD-L1 blockade in urothelial cancer. Method: immunoSEQ multiplex PCR; TCRdb's copy keeps in-frame clones and lacks some. The sample lists 100,000 to 150,000 clones, 86% occurring once. The source material was PBMCs, sampled around atezolizumab (anti-PD-L1) treatment. The source is a man aged 50-60 years with urothelial cancer. Each CDR3 is given with its conserved first and last residue. Fields, in order: D gene, V gene, clone size, J gene, CDR3 DNA, CDR3 protein. A D gene is named only where the DNA matches it firmly. The size field is filled for only some rows; it gives once, few, many or a size class.

NA,TRBV6-1,NA,TRBJ2-5,TGTGCCAGCAGTGACACCATGGTACTCACCAATTTTCTCCGAGAGACCCAGTACTTC,CASSDTMVLTNFLRETQYF
NA,TRBV6-5,NA,TRBJ2-3,TGTGCCAGCAGTTACGCCCTTGGGGGCATTGATACGCAGTATTTT,CASSYALGGIDTQYF
NA,TRBV2,few,TRBJ1-5,TGTGCCAGCGCCACAGGGCCCAATCAGCCCCAGCATTTT,CASATGPNQPQHF
TRBD1,TRBV10-3,NA,TRBJ2-1,TGTGCCATCAGCAGAACCGACAGGGGAGACGAATGGCGAGCCTACAATGAGCAGTTCTTC,CAISRTDRGDEWRAYNEQFF
TRBD2,TRBV5-4,NA,TRBJ2-7,TGTGCCAGCAGTTCCGGAGCGGGAGGGATATCCTACGAGCAGTACTTC,CASSSGAGGISYEQYF
TRBD2,TRBV30,NA,TRBJ2-2,TGTGCCTGGTCCTCCTTGAGGGCGGGAGGATTGAACACCGGGGAGCTGTTTTTT,CAWSSLRAGGLNTGELFF
TRBD1,TRBV11-3,NA,TRBJ2-5,TGTGCCAGCAGCAAGACAGGGTATGAGGAGACCCAGTACTTC,CASSKTGYEETQYF
TRBD1,TRBV19,NA,TRBJ2-1,TGTGCCAGTACTCCAGGGGGTTTCTTCTACAATGAGCAGTTCTTC,CASTPGGFFYNEQFF
TRBD1,TRBV6-6,NA,TRBJ1-1,TGTGCCAGCAGCCCGGGACAGGGGGGAATTCACACTGAAGCTTTCTTT,CASSPGQGGIHTEAFF
NA,TRBV11-2,NA,TRBJ2-1,TGTGCCAGCAGCTCCACATTAGTCCCCAGGAAGAATGAGCAGTTCTTC,CASSSTLVPRKNEQFF
NA,TRBV12-5,few,TRBJ1-2,TGTGCTAGTGGTCGGGACTCATATGGCTACACCTTC,CASGRDSYGYTF
NA,TRBV2,NA,TRBJ2-7,TGTGCCAGCAGTGACTGGCAGTTGTCCTCCTACGAGCAGTACTTC,CASSDWQLSSYEQYF
NA,TRBV5-1,NA,TRBJ1-5,TGCGCCAGCAGCTTGGGGGGAGCGAATCAGCCCCAGCATTTT,CASSLGGANQPQHF
NA,TRBV9,NA,TRBJ2-3,TGTGCCAGCAGCTCTGCCATCTCGGACATAAGCACAGATACGCAGTATTTT,CASSSAISDISTDTQYF
TRBD2,TRBV18,NA,TRBJ2-5,TGTGCCAGCTCACCGCGAGGCGGGGGTGCAGAGACCCAGTACTTC,CASSPRGGGAETQYF
NA,TRBV15,NA,TRBJ1-6,TGTGCCACCAGCAGGCCCGGTGGGACACGCTATAATTCACCCCTCCACTTT,CATSRPGGTRYNSPLHF
TRBD1,TRBV18,NA,TRBJ1-1,TGTGCCAGCTCACCCCAGACAGGGGATGAAGCTTTCTTT,CASSPQTGDEAFF
TRBD2,TRBV7-2,NA,TRBJ2-7,TGTGCCAGCAGAGGGACTAACTCCTACGAGCAGTACTTC,CASRGTNSYEQYF
TRBD1,TRBV6-1,NA,TRBJ2-5,TGTGCCAGCAGGACAAACAGGGGGCCCTGGGAGACCCAGTACTTC,CASRTNRGPWETQYF
NA,TRBV2,NA,TRBJ2-2,TGTGCCAGCAGTGATTACAATCCGAACACCGGGGAGCTGTTTTTT,CASSDYNPNTGELFF
NA,TRBV2,once,TRBJ1-3,TGTGCCAGCACTCTAGGGGTGGGAAACACCATATATTTT,CASTLGVGNTIYF
TRBD1,TRBV18,NA,TRBJ1-1,TGTGCCAGCTCACCCGGGACAGGGAGAGGCGGCACTGAAGCTTTCTTT,CASSPGTGRGGTEAFF
NA,TRBV5-1,NA,TRBJ2-3,TGCGCCAGCCGGACTCAAGCGGGTACAGATACGCAGTATTTT,CASRTQAGTDTQYF
TRBD1,TRBV27,NA,TRBJ1-5,TGTGCCAGCAGTAGGGACAGGGGGGATCAGCCCCAGCATTTT,CASSRDRGDQPQHF
TRBD1,TRBV5-1,NA,TRBJ1-4,TGCGCCAGCAGGCGGACAGGGTACCCTAATGAAAAACTGTTTTTT,CASRRTGYPNEKLFF
NA,TRBV28,NA,TRBJ2-7,TGTGCCAGCAAAGGGGCCGCCCCCGCGTTCACCTACGAGCAGTACTTC,CASKGAAPAFTYEQYF
NA,TRBV27,NA,TRBJ2-1,TGTGCCAGCAGTTTATCTCCACTACACCCATCCTACAATGAGCAGTTCTTC,CASSLSPLHPSYNEQFF
NA,TRBV5-4,NA,TRBJ1-2,TGTGCCAGCAGCTTTGGACGGGAGACCAATGGCTACACCTTC,CASSFGRETNGYTF
TRBD2,TRBV6-5,NA,TRBJ2-1,TGTGCCAGCAGTATGGGGACTAGCCCATCTAATGAGCAGTTCTTC,CASSMGTSPSNEQFF
TRBD1,TRBV4-1,NA,TRBJ1-2,TGCGCCAGCAGCCAGCAACAGGGGGCGGGTGGCTACACCTTC,CASSQQQGAGGYTF
NA,TRBV5-1,NA,TRBJ2-6,TGCGCCAGCAGCTTGTTCGGGGACTCTGGGGCCAACGTCCTGACTTTC,CASSLFGDSGANVLTF
NA,TRBV11-2,NA,TRBJ2-3,TGTGCCAGCAGAGCCCCAATACAGGGTCATACGCAGTATTTT,CASRAPIQGHTQYF
NA,TRBV4-1,NA,TRBJ1-5,TGCGCCAGCAGCCAAGAAGGGCAGGGGCGCCAGCCCCAGCATTTT,CASSQEGQGRQPQHF
NA,TRBV30,few,TRBJ1-3,TGTGCCTGGAGTGGGGGGACTTGGAACACCATATATTTT,CAWSGGTWNTIYF
NA,TRBV19,once,TRBJ1-4,TGTGCCAGTAGACCGACAGTTGAGAATGAAAAACTGTTTTTT,CASRPTVENEKLFF
NA,TRBV6-5,NA,TRBJ2-3,TGTGCCAGCAGGGAGGGGCACAGCACAGATACGCAGTATTTT,CASREGHSTDTQYF
NA,TRBV27,few,TRBJ1-2,TGTGCCAGCAGCTCCGCTCCATCGGGATACTATGGCTACACCTTC,CASSSAPSGYYGYTF
TRBD1,TRBV6-1,NA,TRBJ2-1,TGTGCCAGCAGTGGGGACAGGGGGTCCTTCAATGAGCAGTTCTTC,CASSGDRGSFNEQFF
NA,TRBV28,few,TRBJ1-5,TGTGCCAGCAGTTATCCAGGGCGAAATCAGCCCCAGCATTTT,CASSYPGRNQPQHF
NA,TRBV11-2,NA,TRBJ2-5,TGTGCCAGCAGCTCCACCCCCTCGCGGGCACCCCCGCAAGTGCAGTACTTC,CASSSTPSRAPPQVQYF
NA,TRBV7-3,once,TRBJ2-7,TGTGCCAGCAGCTTAAAGGGAGTAGGGGAGCAGTACTTC,CASSLKGVGEQYF